This entry features one T cell receptor beta chain sequence. As processed by the authors: The authors estimated nucleated cell counts from reference gene primer amplification. Only in-frame clones appear in the TCRdb table, and some are missing; sequencing was by immunoSEQ multiplex PCR. V, J and clone size derive from that table, while D and trimming were established from the DNA sequence. The table records 62,000 or so clones, around 73% of them present only once. The data belong to a study of blood T cell repertoires in COVID-19. Study-wide background: T cells, B-cell-depleted T cells, or PBMCs supplied cDNA or gDNA.

The specimen sequenced was peripheral blood. This clonotype was obtained from a man aged 60 to 69 with COVID-19, enrolled during active disease.

The CDR3 protein is CASSLYGGWTGELFF. For the CDR3, the DNA is TGTGCCAGCAGTTTATACGGGGGGTGGACCGGGGAGCTGTTTTTT. The chain joins TRBV28 to TRBJ2-2; 7 bases are shared with TRBD2. The ends lost 1 base at V and 5 bases at J; junction bases unmatched: 4. Germline V CDR1 and CDR2: MDHEN, SYDVKM. The CDR3 has 15 residues.